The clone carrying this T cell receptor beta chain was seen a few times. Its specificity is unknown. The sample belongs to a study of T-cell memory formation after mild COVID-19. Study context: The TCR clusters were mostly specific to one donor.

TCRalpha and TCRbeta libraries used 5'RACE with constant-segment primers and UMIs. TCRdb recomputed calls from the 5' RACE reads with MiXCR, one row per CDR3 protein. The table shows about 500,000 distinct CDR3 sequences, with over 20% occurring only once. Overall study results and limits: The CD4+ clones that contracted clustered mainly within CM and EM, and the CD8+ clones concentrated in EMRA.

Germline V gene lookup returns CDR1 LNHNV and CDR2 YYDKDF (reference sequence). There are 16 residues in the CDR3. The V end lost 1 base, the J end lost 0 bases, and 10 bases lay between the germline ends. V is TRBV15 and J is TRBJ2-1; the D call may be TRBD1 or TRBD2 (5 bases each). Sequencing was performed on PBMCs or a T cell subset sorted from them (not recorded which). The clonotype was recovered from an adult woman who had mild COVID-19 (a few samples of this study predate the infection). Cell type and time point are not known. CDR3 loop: CATSRAGGSSYNEQFF. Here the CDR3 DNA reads TGTGCCACCAGCAGAGCTGGGGGAAGCTCCTACAATGAGCAGTTCTTC.